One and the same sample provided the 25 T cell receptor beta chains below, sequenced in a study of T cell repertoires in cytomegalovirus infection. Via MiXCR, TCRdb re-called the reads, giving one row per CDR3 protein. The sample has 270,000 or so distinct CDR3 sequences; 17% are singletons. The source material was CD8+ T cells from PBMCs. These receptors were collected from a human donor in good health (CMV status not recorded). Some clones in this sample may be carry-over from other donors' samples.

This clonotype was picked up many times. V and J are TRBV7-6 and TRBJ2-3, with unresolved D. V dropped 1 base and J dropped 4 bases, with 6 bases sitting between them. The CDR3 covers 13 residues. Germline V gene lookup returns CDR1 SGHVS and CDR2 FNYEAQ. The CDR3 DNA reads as TGTGCCAGCAGCTTAGTCGTGGCAGATACGCAGTATTTT. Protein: CASSLVVADTQYF. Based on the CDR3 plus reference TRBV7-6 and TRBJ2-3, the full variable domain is GAGVSQSPRYKVTKRGQDVALRCDPISGHVSLYWYRQALGQGPEFLTYFNYEAQQDKSGLPNDRFSAERPEGSISTLTIQRTEQRDSAMYRCASSLVVADTQYFGPGTRLTVL.

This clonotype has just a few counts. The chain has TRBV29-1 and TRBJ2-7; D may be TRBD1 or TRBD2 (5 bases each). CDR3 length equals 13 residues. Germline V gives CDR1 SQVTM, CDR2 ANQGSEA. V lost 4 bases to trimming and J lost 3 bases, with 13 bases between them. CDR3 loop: CSVVSGRGYEQYF. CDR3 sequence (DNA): TGCAGCGTTGTTTCAGGGAGAGGCTACGAGCAGTACTTC.

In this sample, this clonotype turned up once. CDR3 sequence: CSVIPGQLYEQYF. CDR3 coding DNA: TGCAGCGTTATACCGGGACAGCTTTACGAGCAGTACTTC. V is TRBV29-1 and J is TRBJ2-7, with TRBD1 matching over 7 bases. V gave up 5 bases and J gave up 4 bases; unmatched junction bases: 8. Per germline, CDR1 SQVTM and CDR2 ANQGSEA. This CDR3 contains 13 residues.

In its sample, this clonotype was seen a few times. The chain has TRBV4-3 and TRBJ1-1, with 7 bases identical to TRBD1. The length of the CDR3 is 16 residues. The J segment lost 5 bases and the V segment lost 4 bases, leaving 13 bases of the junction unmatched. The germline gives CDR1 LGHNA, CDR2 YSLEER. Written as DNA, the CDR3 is TGCGCCAGCAGCCCCAGTCGGGCAGGGGGAATGACTGAAGCTTTCTTT. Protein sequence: CASSPSRAGGMTEAFF.

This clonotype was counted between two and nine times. The CDR3 reads CASSVEASGAYNEQFF. CDR3 sequence (DNA): TGTGCCAGCAGCGTAGAAGCTAGCGGGGCATACAATGAGCAGTTCTTC. The J gene is TRBJ2-1, the V gene TRBV9; 9 positions agree with TRBD2. Germline V gene data show CDR1 as SGDLS and CDR2 as YYNGEE. Losses at the gene ends were 0 bases for V and 4 bases for J; bases not matched to a gene: 5. The CDR3 totals 16 residues.

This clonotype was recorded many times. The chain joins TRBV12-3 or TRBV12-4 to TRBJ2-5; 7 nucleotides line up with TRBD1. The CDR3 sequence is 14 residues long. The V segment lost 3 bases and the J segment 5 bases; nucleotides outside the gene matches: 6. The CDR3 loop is CASSFQGVMETQYF. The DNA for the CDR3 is TGTGCCAGCAGTTTTCAGGGGGTGATGGAGACCCAGTACTTC.

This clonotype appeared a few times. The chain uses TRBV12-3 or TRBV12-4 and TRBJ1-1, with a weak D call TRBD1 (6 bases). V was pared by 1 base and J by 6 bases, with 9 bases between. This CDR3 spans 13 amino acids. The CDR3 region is CASSLGGLAEAFF. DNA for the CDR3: TGTGCCAGCAGTTTAGGGGGGCTCGCTGAAGCTTTCTTT.

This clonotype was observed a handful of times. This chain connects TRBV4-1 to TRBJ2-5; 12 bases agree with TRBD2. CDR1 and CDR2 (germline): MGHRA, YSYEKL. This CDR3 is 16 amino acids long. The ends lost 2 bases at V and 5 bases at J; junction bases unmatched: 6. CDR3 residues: CASSQLAGGPFETQYF. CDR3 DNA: TGCGCCAGCAGCCAACTAGCGGGGGGGCCGTTCGAGACCCAGTACTTC.

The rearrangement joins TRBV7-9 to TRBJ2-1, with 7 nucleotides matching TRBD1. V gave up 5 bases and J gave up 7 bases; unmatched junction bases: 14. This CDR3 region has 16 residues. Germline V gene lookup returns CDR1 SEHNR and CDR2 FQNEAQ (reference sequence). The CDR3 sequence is CASSQPGQVRPNEQFF. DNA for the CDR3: TGTGCCAGCAGCCAGCCAGGACAGGTTCGGCCTAATGAGCAGTTCTTC.

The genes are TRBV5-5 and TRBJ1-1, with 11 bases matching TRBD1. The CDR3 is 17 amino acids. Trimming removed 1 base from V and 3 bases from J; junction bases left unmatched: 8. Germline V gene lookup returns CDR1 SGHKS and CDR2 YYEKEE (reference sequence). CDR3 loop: CASSLKDRGLWDTEAFF. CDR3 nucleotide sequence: TGTGCCAGCAGCTTGAAGGACAGGGGGCTATGGGACACTGAAGCTTTCTTT. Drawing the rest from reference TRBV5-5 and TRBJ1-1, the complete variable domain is DAGVTQSPTHLIKTRGQQVTLRCSPISGHKSVSWYQQVLGQGPQFIFQYYEKEERGRGNFPDRFSARQFPNYSSELNVNALLLGDSALYLCASSLKDRGLWDTEAFFGQGTRLTVV.

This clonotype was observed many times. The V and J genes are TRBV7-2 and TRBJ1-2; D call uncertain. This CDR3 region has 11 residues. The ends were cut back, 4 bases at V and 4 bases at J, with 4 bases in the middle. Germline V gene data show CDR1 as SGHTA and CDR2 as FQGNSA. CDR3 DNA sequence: TGTGCCAGCAGCTCTCTCTATGGCTACACCTTC. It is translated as CASSSLYGYTF.

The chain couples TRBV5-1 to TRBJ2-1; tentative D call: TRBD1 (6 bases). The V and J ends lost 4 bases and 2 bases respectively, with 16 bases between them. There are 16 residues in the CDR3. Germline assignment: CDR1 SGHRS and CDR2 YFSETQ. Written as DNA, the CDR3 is TGCGCCAGCAGCCTAGACCCGGACAGAGCCTACAATGAGCAGTTCTTC. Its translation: CASSLDPDRAYNEQFF.

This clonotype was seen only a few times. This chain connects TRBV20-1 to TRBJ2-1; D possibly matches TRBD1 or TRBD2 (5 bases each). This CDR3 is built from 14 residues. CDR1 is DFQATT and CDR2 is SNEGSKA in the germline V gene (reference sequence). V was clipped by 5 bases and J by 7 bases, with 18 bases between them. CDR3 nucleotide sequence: TGCAGTGCTCCCGGGACCCTATTGGGGAATGAGCAGTTCTTC. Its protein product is CSAPGTLLGNEQFF.

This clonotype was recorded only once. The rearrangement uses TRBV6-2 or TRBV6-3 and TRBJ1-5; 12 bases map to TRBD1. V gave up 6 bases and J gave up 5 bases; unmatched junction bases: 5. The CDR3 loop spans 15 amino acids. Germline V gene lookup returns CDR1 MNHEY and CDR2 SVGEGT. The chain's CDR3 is CASSPGQGAHQPQHF. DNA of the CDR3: TGTGCCAGCAGCCCGGGACAGGGGGCCCATCAGCCCCAGCATTTT.

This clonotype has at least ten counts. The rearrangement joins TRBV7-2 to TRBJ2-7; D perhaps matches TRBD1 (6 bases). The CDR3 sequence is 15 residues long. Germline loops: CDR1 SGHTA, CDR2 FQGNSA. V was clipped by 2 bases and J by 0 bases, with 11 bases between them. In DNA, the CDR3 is TGTGCCAGCAGCTTAAACCGGGACAACTCCTACGAGCAGTACTTC. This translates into CASSLNRDNSYEQYF.

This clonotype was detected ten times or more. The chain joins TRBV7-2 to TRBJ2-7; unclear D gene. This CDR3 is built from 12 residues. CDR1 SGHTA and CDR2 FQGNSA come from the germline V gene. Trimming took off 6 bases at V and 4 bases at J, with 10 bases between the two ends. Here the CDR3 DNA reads TGTGCCAGCAGATCTCTAGGGTACGAGCAGTACTTC. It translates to CASRSLGYEQYF.

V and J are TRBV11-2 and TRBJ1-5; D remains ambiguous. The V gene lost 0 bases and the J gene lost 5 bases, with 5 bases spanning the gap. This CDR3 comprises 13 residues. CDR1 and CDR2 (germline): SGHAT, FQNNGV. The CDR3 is CASSLEYDQPQHF. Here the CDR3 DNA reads TGTGCCAGCAGCTTAGAGTACGATCAGCCCCAGCATTTT.

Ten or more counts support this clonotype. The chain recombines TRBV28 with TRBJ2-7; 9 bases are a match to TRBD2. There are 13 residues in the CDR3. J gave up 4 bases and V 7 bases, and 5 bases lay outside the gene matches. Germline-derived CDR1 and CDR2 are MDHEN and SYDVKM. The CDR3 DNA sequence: TGTGCCAGCACTGGCGGGGGGGCGTACGAGCAGTACTTC. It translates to CASTGGGAYEQYF.

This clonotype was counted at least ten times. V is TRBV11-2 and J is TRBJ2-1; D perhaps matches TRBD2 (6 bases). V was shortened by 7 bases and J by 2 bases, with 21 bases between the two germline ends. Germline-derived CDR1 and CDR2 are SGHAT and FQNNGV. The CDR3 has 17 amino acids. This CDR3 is CASTFQGGLSPYNEQFF. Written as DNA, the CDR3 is TGTGCCAGCACCTTCCAAGGAGGGCTGAGCCCCTACAATGAGCAGTTCTTC.

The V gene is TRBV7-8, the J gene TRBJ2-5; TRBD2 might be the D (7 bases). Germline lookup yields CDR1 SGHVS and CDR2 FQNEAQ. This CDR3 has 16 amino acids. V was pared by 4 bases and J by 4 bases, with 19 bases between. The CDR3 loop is CASSSLGGGTRETQYF. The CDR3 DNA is TGTGCCAGCAGCTCACTAGGGGGGGGGACTCGAGAGACCCAGTACTTC.

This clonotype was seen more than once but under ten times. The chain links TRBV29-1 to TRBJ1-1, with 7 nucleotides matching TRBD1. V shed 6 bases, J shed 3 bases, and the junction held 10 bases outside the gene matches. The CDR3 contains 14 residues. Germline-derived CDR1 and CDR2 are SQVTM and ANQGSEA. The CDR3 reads CSVGHRDRDTEAFF. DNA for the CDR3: TGCAGCGTGGGCCACCGGGACAGAGACACTGAAGCTTTCTTT.

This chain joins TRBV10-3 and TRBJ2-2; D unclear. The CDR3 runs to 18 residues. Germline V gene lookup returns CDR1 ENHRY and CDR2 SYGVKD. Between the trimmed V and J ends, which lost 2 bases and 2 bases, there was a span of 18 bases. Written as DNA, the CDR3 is TGTGCCATCAGTGAGGAGGTAATGGAGAAGGATAACACCGGGGAGCTGTTTTTT. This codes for CAISEEVMEKDNTGELFF.

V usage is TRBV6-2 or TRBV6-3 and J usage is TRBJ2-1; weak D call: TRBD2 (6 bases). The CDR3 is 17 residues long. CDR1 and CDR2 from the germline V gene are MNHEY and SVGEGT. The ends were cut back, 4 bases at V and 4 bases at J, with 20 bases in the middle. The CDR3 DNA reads TGTGCCAGCAGTTCTGAGGGGCGGGATCCACTATACAATGAGCAGTTCTTC. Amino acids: CASSSEGRDPLYNEQFF.

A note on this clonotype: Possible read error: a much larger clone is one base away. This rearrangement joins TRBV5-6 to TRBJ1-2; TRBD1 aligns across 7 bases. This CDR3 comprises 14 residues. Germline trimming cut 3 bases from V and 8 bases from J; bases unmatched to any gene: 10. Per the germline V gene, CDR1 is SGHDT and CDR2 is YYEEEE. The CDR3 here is CASSSRTGGWGYTF. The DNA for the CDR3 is TGTGCCAGCAGCTCCAGGACAGGCGGCTGGGGCTACACCTTC.

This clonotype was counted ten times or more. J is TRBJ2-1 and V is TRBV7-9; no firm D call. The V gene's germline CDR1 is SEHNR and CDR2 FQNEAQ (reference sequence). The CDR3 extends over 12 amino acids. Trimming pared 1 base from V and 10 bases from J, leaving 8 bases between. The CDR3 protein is CASSLGTGEQFF. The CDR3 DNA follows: TGTGCCAGCAGCTTAGGCACCGGGGAGCAGTTCTTC.